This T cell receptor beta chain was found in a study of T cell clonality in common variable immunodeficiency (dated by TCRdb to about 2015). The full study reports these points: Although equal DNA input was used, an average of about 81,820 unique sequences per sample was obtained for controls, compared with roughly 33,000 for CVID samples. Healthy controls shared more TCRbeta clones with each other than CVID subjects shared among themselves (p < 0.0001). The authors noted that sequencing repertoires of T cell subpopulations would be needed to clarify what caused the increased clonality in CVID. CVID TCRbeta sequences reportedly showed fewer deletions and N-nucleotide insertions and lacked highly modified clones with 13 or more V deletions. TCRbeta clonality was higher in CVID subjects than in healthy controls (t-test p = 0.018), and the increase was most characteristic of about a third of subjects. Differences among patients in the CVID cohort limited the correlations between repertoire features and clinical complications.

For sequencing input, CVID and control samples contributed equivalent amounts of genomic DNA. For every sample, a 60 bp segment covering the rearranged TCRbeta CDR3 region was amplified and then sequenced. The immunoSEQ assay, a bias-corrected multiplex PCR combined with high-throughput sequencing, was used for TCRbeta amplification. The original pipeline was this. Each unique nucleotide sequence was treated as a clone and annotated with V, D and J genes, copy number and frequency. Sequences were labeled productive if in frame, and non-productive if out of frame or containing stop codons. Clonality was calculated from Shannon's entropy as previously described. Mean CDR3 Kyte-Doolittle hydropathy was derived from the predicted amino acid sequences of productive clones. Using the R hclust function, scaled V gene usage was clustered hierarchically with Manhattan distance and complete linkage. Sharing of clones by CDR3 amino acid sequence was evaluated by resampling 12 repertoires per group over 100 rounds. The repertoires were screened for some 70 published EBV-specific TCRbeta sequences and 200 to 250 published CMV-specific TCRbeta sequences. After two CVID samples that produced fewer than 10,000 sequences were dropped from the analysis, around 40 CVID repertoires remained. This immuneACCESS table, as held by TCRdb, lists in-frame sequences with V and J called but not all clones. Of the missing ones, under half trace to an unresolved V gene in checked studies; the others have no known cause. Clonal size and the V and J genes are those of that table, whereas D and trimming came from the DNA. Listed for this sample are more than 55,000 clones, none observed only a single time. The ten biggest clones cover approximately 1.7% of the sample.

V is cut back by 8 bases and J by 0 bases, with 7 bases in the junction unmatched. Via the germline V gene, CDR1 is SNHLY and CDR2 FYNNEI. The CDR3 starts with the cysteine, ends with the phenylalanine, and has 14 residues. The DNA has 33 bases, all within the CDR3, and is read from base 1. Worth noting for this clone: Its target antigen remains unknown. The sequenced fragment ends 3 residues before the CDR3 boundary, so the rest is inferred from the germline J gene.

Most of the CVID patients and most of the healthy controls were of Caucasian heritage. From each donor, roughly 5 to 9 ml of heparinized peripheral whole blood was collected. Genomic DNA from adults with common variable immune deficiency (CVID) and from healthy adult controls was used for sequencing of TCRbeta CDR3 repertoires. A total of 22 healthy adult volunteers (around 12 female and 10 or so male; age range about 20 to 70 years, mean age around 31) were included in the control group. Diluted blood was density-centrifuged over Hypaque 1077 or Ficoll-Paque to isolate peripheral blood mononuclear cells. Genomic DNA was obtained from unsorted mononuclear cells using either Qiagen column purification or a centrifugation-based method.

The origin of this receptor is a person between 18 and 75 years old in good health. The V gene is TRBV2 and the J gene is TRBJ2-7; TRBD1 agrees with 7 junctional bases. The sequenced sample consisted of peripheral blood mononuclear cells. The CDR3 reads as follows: CASQEGARSYEQYF. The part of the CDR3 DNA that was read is TGTGCCAGCCAAGAGGGGGCCCGCTCCTACGAG.